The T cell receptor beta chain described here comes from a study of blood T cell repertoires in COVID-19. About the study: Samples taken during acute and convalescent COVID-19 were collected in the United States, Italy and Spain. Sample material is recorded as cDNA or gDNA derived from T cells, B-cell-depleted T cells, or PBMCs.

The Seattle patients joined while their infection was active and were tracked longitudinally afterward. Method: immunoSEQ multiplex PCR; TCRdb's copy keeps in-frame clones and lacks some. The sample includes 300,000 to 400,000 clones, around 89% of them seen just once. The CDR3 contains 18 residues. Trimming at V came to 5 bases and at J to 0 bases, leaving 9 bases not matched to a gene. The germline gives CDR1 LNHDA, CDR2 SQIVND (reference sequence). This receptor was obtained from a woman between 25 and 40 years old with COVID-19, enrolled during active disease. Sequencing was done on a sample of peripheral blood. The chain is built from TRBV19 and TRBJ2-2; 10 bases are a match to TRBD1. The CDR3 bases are TGTGCCAGTAGTCCCGGGACAGGGGACTTCGCGAACACCGGGGAGCTGTTTTTT. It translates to CASSPGTGDFANTGELFF.